Reported below is one TCR beta chain. Its specificity is not known. TCRdb's table, derived via immunoSEQ multiplex PCR, lists solely in-frame clones and lacks some. Of more than 15,000 clones in the sample, 86% were seen once. Marrow drawn post-transplant originated at the posterior iliac crest or another site. The sample is drawn from a study of graft-versus-host responses after intestinal transplantation. Study background: Transplant types were multivisceral, liver-intestinal, or isolated intestinal. Uniformly, recipients were administered anti-thymocyte globulin induction with subsequent tacrolimus and steroids for 3 to 4 years.

CDR3 length equals 13 residues. In germline, CDR1 is LGHNA, CDR2 YNFKEQ. V lost 5 bases to trimming and J lost 1 base, with 6 bases between them. Study-wide points: The recipient marrow held GvH clones, and some of them showed up first in ileum or blood.

This clonotype originated in a human patient who received an intestinal transplant, so some T cells may come from the graft donor. The chain combines TRBV4-2 with TRBJ2-1; unclear D gene. The input for sequencing was bone marrow, taken roughly 19 weeks after transplant. The CDR3 reads CASSLESYNEQFF. CDR3 coding DNA: TGTGCCAGCAGCTTAGAATCCTACAATGAGCAGTTCTTC.